This T cell receptor (beta chain) was sequenced during a study of glioma-infiltrating T cells after dendritic cell vaccination. Study information: Patients had newly diagnosed or recurrent glioblastoma and received dendritic cell vaccines.

Looked up from germline, CDR1 is SEHNR and CDR2 is FQNEAQ (reference sequence). The ends lost 5 bases at V and 5 bases at J; junction bases unmatched: 5. The CDR3 loop spans 14 amino acids. This clone appeared a single time. As for time point: after dendritic cell vaccination, including at tumor progression/relapse. The method was immunoSEQ multiplex PCR; TCRdb's version includes in-frame clones alone and lacks a portion of them. This table holds about 65,000 clones, roughly 86% found once. The chain links TRBV7-9 to TRBJ2-1; 8 positions match TRBD2. Sample: blood, taken after dendritic cell vaccination. This TCR was recovered from a human donor with glioblastoma. CDR3 nucleotide sequence: TGTGCCAGCAGCCGTAGCGGGACTCACAATGAGCAGTTCTTC. This translates into CASSRSGTHNEQFF.